This TCR beta chain appears in the sequencing data of a study of blood T cells in healthy people across ages. The wider study: Capture via template switching afforded approximately one barcoded beta molecule per two T cells. Study-wide results and caveats: Age showed a roughly linear inverse relationship with TCR beta diversity per million T cells.

Combining a sample-barcoded 5' primer with a J-beta primer mix, a second PCR ran for roughly 7 to 12 cycles. TCRdb recomputed calls from the 5' RACE reads with MiXCR, one row per CDR3 protein. The data contain fewer than 1,200,000 distinct CDR3 sequences, about 25% of them seen just once; the ten biggest clones take up approximately 0.71%. V lost 4 bases and J 7 bases, leaving 14 bases between the germline ends. Germline V CDR1 and CDR2: SNHLY, FYNNEI. The CDR3 is 13 residues long. This clonotype was seen a few times. Its target is unknown. This sample also belongs to another study, concerning T cells of mothers and their children. That report notes: Samples were obtained from three healthy Caucasian mothers and their six children.

The chain joins TRBV2 to TRBJ2-7; TRBD2 might be the D (6 bases). The clonotype originates from a girl aged 2 to 10 in good health. The sequencing input was blood. The CDR3 nucleotides read TGTGCCAGCAGTGTAAGGACGGCGGGGGAGCAGTACTTC. Amino acids: CASSVRTAGEQYF.